A single sample gave rise to the 16 T cell receptor beta chains below, sequenced in a study of blood T cell repertoires in COVID-19. Some clones are missing from TCRdb's copy, which holds only in-frame ones; the method was immunoSEQ multiplex PCR. The table has 250,000 to 400,000 clones, 89% seen once; the top ten hold approximately 5%. The sample consisted of PBMCs or T cells enriched from blood (not recorded which). These receptors originate from a man aged 55 to 70 who had recovered from COVID-19.

The CDR3 DNA is TGCGCCAGCAGTGAGAGGGGTGGCAATCAGCCCCAGCATTTT. This codes for CASSERGGNQPQHF. This chain joins TRBV10-2 and TRBJ1-5; maybe TRBD1 (5 bases). Germline V CDR1 and CDR2: WSHSY, SAAADI. The CDR3 contains 14 residues. The germline V and J ends were trimmed by 2 bases and 2 bases, with 7 bases remaining between them.

CDR3 nucleotides: TGCGCCAGCAGTGAGGGCAGCTCCTACGAGCAGTACTTC. Translating it yields CASSEGSSYEQYF. This sequence joins TRBV10-1 and TRBJ2-7, with unresolved D. Germline assignment: CDR1 WNHNN and CDR2 SYGVQD (reference sequence). The CDR3 has 13 residues. V was trimmed by 2 bases and J by 0 bases, leaving 5 bases between them.

The V call is TRBV19, the J call TRBJ1-2; the D gene is possibly TRBD1 (5 bases). CDR1 and CDR2 from the germline V gene are LNHDA and SQIVND (reference sequence). V dropped 5 bases and J dropped 4 bases, with 14 bases sitting between them. This CDR3 has 14 residues. The CDR3 is CASSSRDSLYGYTF. CDR3 DNA sequence: TGTGCCAGTAGTTCCAGGGATTCCCTCTATGGCTACACCTTC.

The chain combines TRBV9 with TRBJ2-7; 7 bases map to TRBD1. Germline CDR1 reads SGDLS; CDR2 reads YYNGEE. After removal of 3 bases from V and 0 bases from J, the junction contained 6 bases not matched to a gene. The CDR3 contains 15 residues. The CDR3 region has the DNA TGTGCCAGCAGCGCTACCGACAGGGTCTCCTACGAGCAGTACTTC. Translating it yields CASSATDRVSYEQYF.

CDR3 region: CASSLGLGVETQYF. CDR3 nucleotides: TGTGCCAGCAGCTTAGGCTTAGGGGTGGAGACCCAGTACTTC. The chain has TRBV7-2 and TRBJ2-5; perhaps TRBD1 as D (5 bases). The length of the CDR3 is 14 residues. The V end was cut by 1 base, the J end by 5 bases, with 11 bases between. CDR1 is SGHTA, CDR2 FQGNSA, per germline. Combining the CDR3 with reference TRBV7-2 and TRBJ2-5 gives the whole variable domain GAGVSQSPSNKVTEKGKDVELRCDPISGHTALYWYRQSLGQGLEFLIYFQGNSAPDKSGLPSDRFSAERTGGSVSTLTIQRTQQEDSAVYLCASSLGLGVETQYFGPGTRLLVL.

The chain uses TRBV18 and TRBJ1-4; weak D call: TRBD1 (6 bases). This CDR3 has 15 residues. In germline, CDR1 is KGHSH, CDR2 LQKENI. V lost 5 bases and J 8 bases, leaving 18 bases between the germline ends. Written as DNA, the CDR3 is TGTGCCAGCTCATCGACAGGTGAACAGAACGAAAAACTGTTTTTT. This gives the protein CASSSTGEQNEKLFF.

V is TRBV30 and J is TRBJ2-7; a possible D gene is TRBD2 (5 bases). The CDR3 consists of 12 residues. Germline CDR1 GTSNPN, CDR2 SVGIG (reference sequence). The germline V and J ends were trimmed by 2 bases and 5 bases, with 10 bases remaining between them. For the CDR3, the DNA is TGTGCCTGGAGTCCACTAGTGGACGAGCAGTACTTC. Encoded protein: CAWSPLVDEQYF.

The gene calls are TRBV18 and TRBJ2-5, with 7 bases lining up with TRBD2. The germline gives CDR1 KGHSH, CDR2 LQKENI. The CDR3 sequence is 14 residues long. Trimming cost V 6 bases and J 1 base; bases outside gene matches: 5. CDR3 loop: CASSLGGGQETQYF. For the CDR3, the DNA is TGTGCCAGCTCCCTGGGCGGGGGCCAAGAGACCCAGTACTTC. The whole variable domain, remainder taken from reference TRBV18 and TRBJ2-5, is NAGVMQNPRHLVRRRGQEARLRCSPMKGHSHVYWYRQLPEEGLKFMVYLQKENIIDESGMPKERFSAEFPKEGPSILRIQQVVRGDSAAYFCASSLGGGQETQYFGPGTRLLVL.

This rearrangement joins TRBV11-2 to TRBJ1-2, with 10 nucleotides matching TRBD1. The germline CDR1 and CDR2 sequences are SGHAT and FQNNGV. Trimming removed 1 base from V and 4 bases from J; junction bases left unmatched: 9. The CDR3 contains 17 residues. The CDR3 sequence: CASSLGRRGQGSYGYTF. Written as DNA, the CDR3 is TGTGCCAGCAGCTTAGGACGAAGGGGACAGGGGAGCTATGGCTACACCTTC.

The chain combines TRBV6-5 with TRBJ2-2; D is possibly TRBD1 (6 bases). CDR3 length: 13 residues. Per germline, CDR1 MNHEY and CDR2 SVGAGI. V lost 10 bases, J lost 1 base, and 10 bases lay in between. This CDR3 is CATRGQNTGELFF. As DNA, the CDR3 is TGTGCCACCCGGGGACAGAACACCGGGGAGCTGTTTTTT.

V gene TRBV6-2 or TRBV6-3 combines with J gene TRBJ2-3, with D possibly being TRBD2 (5 bases). Germline values: CDR1 MNHEY, CDR2 SVGEGT. Trimming cost V 5 bases and J 2 bases, with 11 bases left between them. The CDR3 length is 14 residues. The CDR3 reads CASSSGADTDTQYF. The DNA of the CDR3 is TGTGCCAGCAGTAGCGGAGCGGACACAGATACGCAGTATTTT.

This sequence joins TRBV14 and TRBJ2-1, with 7 bases aligning to TRBD2. The CDR3 runs 16 residues. The germline CDR1 and CDR2 sequences are SGHDN and FVKESK. Unmatched junction bases numbered 7, after V lost 0 bases and J lost 5 bases. This CDR3 is CASSQERSGTHNEQFF. The CDR3 nucleotides are TGTGCCAGCAGCCAAGAAAGGAGCGGGACCCACAATGAGCAGTTCTTC.

The chain uses TRBV30 and TRBJ1-2; 7 bases map to TRBD1. CDR3 size: 18 residues. V lost 2 bases and J lost 4; bases outside the gene matches: 19. Per the germline V gene, CDR1 is GTSNPN and CDR2 is SVGIG (reference sequence). The CDR3 DNA sequence: TGTGCCTGGAGTCCCAGACCGCCCACACAGGGGCCGTTCTATGGCTACACCTTC. This translates into CAWSPRPPTQGPFYGYTF.

The V gene is TRBV7-2, the J gene TRBJ1-6; 7 nucleotides agree with TRBD1. Trimming at V came to 0 bases and at J to 8 bases, leaving 10 bases not matched to a gene. Germline V gene lookup returns CDR1 SGHTA and CDR2 FQGNSA. CDR3 size: 17 residues. The CDR3 spells CASSLADRTLTHSPLHF. The CDR3 region has the DNA TGTGCCAGCAGCTTAGCGGACAGGACTCTTACCCATTCACCCCTCCACTTT.

The rearrangement links TRBV4-3 to TRBJ2-7; TRBD2 matches 9 bases. V dropped 0 bases and J dropped 6; count of bases not matched to a gene: 6. The CDR3 runs 15 residues. Germline CDR1 LGHNA, CDR2 YSLEER. The CDR3 sequence: CASSQERAGGREQYF. CDR3 in DNA: TGCGCCAGCAGCCAAGAGCGTGCGGGAGGGCGCGAGCAGTACTTC.

Of note for this clone: Other DNA variants within this sample encode the same CDR3. The chain couples TRBV7-9 to TRBJ1-2, with TRBD1 as a possible D gene (5 bases). Trimming removed 6 bases at V and 4 bases at J, with 18 bases between. CDR1 and CDR2 (germline): SEHNR, FQNEAQ (reference sequence). The CDR3 totals 15 residues. CDR3 sequence (DNA): TGTGCCAGCAGTCGCATGGGGCAGGGAGGCTATGGCTACACCTTC. Residues: CASSRMGQGGYGYTF.